The sequence of this TCR beta chain was determined in a study of blood T cell repertoires in COVID-19. On the study more broadly: Researchers got acute and convalescent COVID-19 samples from the United States, Italy and Spain.

This CDR3 comprises 15 residues. V was shortened by 6 bases and J by 2 bases, with 14 bases between the two germline ends. Looked up from germline, CDR1 is LNHDA and CDR2 is SQIVND (reference sequence). Repertoires were generated with immunoSEQ multiplex PCR, while TCRdb's copy carries only in-frame clones and drops some. The data contain 250,000 or so clones, roughly 89% of them singletons. The sample comprised peripheral blood. The chain carries TRBV19 and TRBJ1-5, with a possible D match to TRBD1 (6 bases). This TCR was sampled from a woman in her forties who had recovered from COVID-19. CDR3 nucleotide sequence: TGTGCCAGTAGACCAACATCAGGGGGCAATCAGCCCCAGCATTTT. Protein sequence: CASRPTSGGNQPQHF.